The clone carrying this T cell receptor (beta chain) was picked up one time. The libraries were made with immunoSEQ v3. Each library reached 1.9 million or so read pairs, or about 4.5-6.5 million at deep level. Measured with immunoSEQ multiplex PCR; TCRdb has only the in-frame clones, and not every one. The repertoire has tens of thousands of clones, approximately 69% of them found once; the top ten carry roughly 7.2%. Time point in this sample: pre-treatment sample, taken before nivolumab and TIL therapy. Enrollment ran from 2017 to January 2020. Germline V CDR1 and CDR2: SGHNT, YENEEA. The ends lost 2 bases at V and 1 base at J; junction bases unmatched: 12. The CDR3 length is 19 residues. This sample was taken from a study of TIL therapy for anti-PD-1-resistant metastatic lung cancer. Study context: Half of patients were current or former smokers. Median tumor mutation burden was 1.5 mutations per megabase.

This chain uses TRBV11-3 with TRBJ2-2, with TRBD1 identical over 8 bases. The sequence came from a person between 30 and 79 years old with non-small cell lung cancer. Sequenced here: blood, sampled at baseline. In nucleotides, the CDR3 is TGTGCCAGCAGCTTATGCTTCAACCTGGACAGGGTGAACACCGGGGAGCTGTTTTTT. This gives the protein CASSLCFNLDRVNTGELFF.